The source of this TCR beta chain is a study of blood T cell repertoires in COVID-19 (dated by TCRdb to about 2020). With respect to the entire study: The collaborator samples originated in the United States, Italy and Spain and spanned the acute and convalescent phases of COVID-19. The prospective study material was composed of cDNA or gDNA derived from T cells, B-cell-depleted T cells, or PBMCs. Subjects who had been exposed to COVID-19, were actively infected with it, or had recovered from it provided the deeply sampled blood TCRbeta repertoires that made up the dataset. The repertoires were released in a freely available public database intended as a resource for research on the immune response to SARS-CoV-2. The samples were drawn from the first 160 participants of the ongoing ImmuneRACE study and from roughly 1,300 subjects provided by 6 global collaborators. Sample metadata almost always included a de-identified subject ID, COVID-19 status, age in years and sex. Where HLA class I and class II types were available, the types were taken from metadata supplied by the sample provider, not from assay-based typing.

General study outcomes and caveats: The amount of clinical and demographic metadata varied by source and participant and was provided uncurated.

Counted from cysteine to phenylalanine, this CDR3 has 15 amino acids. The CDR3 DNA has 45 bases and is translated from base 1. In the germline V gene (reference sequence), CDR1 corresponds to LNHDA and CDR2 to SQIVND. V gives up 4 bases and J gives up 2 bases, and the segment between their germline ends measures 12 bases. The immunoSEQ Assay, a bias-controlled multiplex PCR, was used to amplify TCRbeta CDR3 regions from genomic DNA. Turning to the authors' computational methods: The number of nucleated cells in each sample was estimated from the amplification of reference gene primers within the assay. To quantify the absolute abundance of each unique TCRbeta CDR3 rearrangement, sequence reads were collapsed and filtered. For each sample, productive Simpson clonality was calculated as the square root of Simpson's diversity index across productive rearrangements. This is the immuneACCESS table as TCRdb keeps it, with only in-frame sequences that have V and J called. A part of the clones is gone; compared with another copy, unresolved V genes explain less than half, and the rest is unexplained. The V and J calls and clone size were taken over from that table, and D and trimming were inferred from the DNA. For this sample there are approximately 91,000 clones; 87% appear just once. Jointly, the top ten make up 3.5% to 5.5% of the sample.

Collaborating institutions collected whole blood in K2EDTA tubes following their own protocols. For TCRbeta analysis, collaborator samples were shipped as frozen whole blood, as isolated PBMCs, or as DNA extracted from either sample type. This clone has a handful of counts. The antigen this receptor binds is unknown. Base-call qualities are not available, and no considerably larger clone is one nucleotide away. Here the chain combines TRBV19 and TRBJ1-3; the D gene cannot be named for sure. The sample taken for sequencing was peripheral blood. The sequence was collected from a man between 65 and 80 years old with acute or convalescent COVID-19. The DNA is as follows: TGTGCCAGTAGTACCTCCTCGGGGACTGGAAACACCATATATTTT. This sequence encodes CASSTSSGTGNTIYF.